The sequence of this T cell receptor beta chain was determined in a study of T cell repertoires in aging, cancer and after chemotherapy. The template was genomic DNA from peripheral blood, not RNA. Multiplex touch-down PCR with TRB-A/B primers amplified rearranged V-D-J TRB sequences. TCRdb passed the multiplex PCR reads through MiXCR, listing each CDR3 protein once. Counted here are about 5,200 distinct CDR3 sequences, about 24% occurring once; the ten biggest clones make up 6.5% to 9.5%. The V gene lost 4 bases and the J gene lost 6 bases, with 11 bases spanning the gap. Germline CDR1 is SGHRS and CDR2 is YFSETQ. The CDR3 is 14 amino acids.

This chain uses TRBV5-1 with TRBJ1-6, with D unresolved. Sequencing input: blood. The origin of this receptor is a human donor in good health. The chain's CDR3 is CASSLRGPNSPLHF. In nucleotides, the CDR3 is TGCGCCAGCAGCCTCCGGGGTCCTAATTCACCCCTCCACTTT.